A selection of T cell receptor beta chains follows, all from one sample in a study of shared clonotypes between healthy human individuals. Assay: immunoSEQ multiplex PCR; the TCRdb copy retains only in-frame clones and omits some. The table lists about 600,000 clones, less than 98% of them singletons, with around 0.058% in the top ten. Sample: naive CD4+ T cells sorted from blood. The receptors were gathered from a woman in her 30s in good health. The CDR3 runs from the conserved cysteine through the conserved F or W. The D gene is left open where the match is weak. Clone size is stated in some rows and not others, as once, few, many or a class when expanded.

CDR3 DNA: TGCGCCAGCAGCCCCCTCAGCCGGGGCGGGAGATTACACGAGCAGTACTTC; CDR3 protein: CASSPLSRGGRLHEQYF; V gene: TRBV4-1; clone size: .; J gene: TRBJ2-7; D gene: TRBD2
CDR3 DNA: TGTGCCAGCAGCAAAGGGACAGATTCCTACGAGCAGTACTTC; CDR3 protein: CASSKGTDSYEQYF; V gene: TRBV7-9; clone size: .; J gene: TRBJ2-7; D gene: TRBD1
CDR3 DNA: TGTGCCAGCTCACCGGGGGGACCGCTCCGGGAGGCCAACGTCCTGACTTTC; CDR3 protein: CASSPGGPLREANVLTF; V gene: TRBV18; clone size: .; J gene: TRBJ2-6; D gene: .
CDR3 DNA: TGCGCCAGCAGTTACGGACAGGGACATTACAATGAGCAGTTCTTC; CDR3 protein: CASSYGQGHYNEQFF; V gene: TRBV5-1; clone size: .; J gene: TRBJ2-1; D gene: TRBD1
CDR3 DNA: TGTGCCAGCAGCTCAGGGTTTAATGAGCAGTTCTTC; CDR3 protein: CASSSGFNEQFF; V gene: TRBV11-3; clone size: .; J gene: TRBJ2-1; D gene: .
CDR3 DNA: TGCGCCAGCAGGACGGGAGTTTATGGGGGAGAGACCCAGTACTTC; CDR3 protein: CASRTGVYGGETQYF; V gene: TRBV5-1; clone size: .; J gene: TRBJ2-5; D gene: .
CDR3 DNA: TGTGCCAGCAGCTTGGGAGAGGGAACCTACGAGCAGTACTTC; CDR3 protein: CASSLGEGTYEQYF; V gene: TRBV4-2; clone size: .; J gene: TRBJ2-7; D gene: .
CDR3 DNA: TGTGCCAGCAGTCAAAGAGAGAATGAAAAACTGTTTTTT; CDR3 protein: CASSQRENEKLFF; V gene: TRBV6-6; clone size: .; J gene: TRBJ1-4; D gene: .
CDR3 DNA: TGCAGCGTTGAAGCGGCAGCTCTGGTCACAGATACGCAGTATTTT; CDR3 protein: CSVEAAALVTDTQYF; V gene: TRBV29-1; clone size: once; J gene: TRBJ2-3; D gene: .
CDR3 DNA: TGTGCCAGCAGTGAAGCAGGACAGTTTAATGAAAAACTGTTTTTT; CDR3 protein: CASSEAGQFNEKLFF; V gene: TRBV6-1; clone size: .; J gene: TRBJ1-4; D gene: .
CDR3 DNA: TGTGCCACCAGCAGAGATTGGGGGGGTAATGAAAAACTGTTTTTT; CDR3 protein: CATSRDWGGNEKLFF; V gene: TRBV15; clone size: .; J gene: TRBJ1-4; D gene: .
CDR3 DNA: TGCGCCAGCAGCTCTCAGGGCCATGAGCAGTTCTTC; CDR3 protein: CASSSQGHEQFF; V gene: TRBV5-1; clone size: once; J gene: TRBJ2-1; D gene: .
CDR3 DNA: TGTGCCAGCAGTTACTCTCTGGGGAGCAATCAGCCCCAGCATTTT; CDR3 protein: CASSYSLGSNQPQHF; V gene: TRBV6-5; clone size: .; J gene: TRBJ1-5; D gene: .
CDR3 DNA: TGTGCCAGCAGCTATCTGAGGACTAGCGGGACCCCCTACGAGCAGTACTTC; CDR3 protein: CASSYLRTSGTPYEQYF; V gene: TRBV5-8; clone size: .; J gene: TRBJ2-7; D gene: TRBD2
CDR3 DNA: TGCGCCAGCAGCCTAAGGGGGGGGGCGGATGGCTACACCTTC; CDR3 protein: CASSLRGGADGYTF; V gene: TRBV4-1; clone size: .; J gene: TRBJ1-2; D gene: .
CDR3 DNA: TGTGCCAGTAGTATCCAGGGAGGCGGTGGCTACACCTTC; CDR3 protein: CASSIQGGGGYTF; V gene: TRBV19; clone size: .; J gene: TRBJ1-2; D gene: .
CDR3 DNA: TGTGCCAGCAGAGGGACGACAGGGGGTAACTCCTACGAGCAGTACTTC; CDR3 protein: CASRGTTGGNSYEQYF; V gene: TRBV2; clone size: .; J gene: TRBJ2-7; D gene: TRBD1
CDR3 DNA: TGCGCCAGCAGCCCCGTTGAGGGAGGACAGGGGTATGGCTACACCTTC; CDR3 protein: CASSPVEGGQGYGYTF; V gene: TRBV4-1; clone size: .; J gene: TRBJ1-2; D gene: TRBD1
CDR3 DNA: TGTGCCAGCAGTTTACTTATCGGGGGAGGGCCTTACGAGCAGTACTTC; CDR3 protein: CASSLLIGGGPYEQYF; V gene: TRBV27; clone size: once; J gene: TRBJ2-7; D gene: TRBD2
CDR3 DNA: TGTGCCAGCAGTGTGGTGGCGTCACCTGAAGCTTTCTTT; CDR3 protein: CASSVVASPEAFF; V gene: TRBV2; clone size: .; J gene: TRBJ1-1; D gene: .
CDR3 DNA: TGCGCCAGCGCTTTGGGAGCATTACTAGCGGGAGTAAAGGATGAGCAGTTCTTC; CDR3 protein: CASALGALLAGVKDEQFF; V gene: TRBV5-1; clone size: .; J gene: TRBJ2-1; D gene: TRBD2
CDR3 DNA: TGTGCCAGCAGGGGGACTAGCGTAAGTTACAATGAGCAGTTCTTC; CDR3 protein: CASRGTSVSYNEQFF; V gene: TRBV6-1; clone size: .; J gene: TRBJ2-1; D gene: TRBD2
CDR3 DNA: TGTGCCAGCAGTGCCCCCCGGGCCTCCTACAATGAGCAGTTCTTC; CDR3 protein: CASSAPRASYNEQFF; V gene: TRBV6-6; clone size: .; J gene: TRBJ2-1; D gene: .
CDR3 DNA: TGTGCCAGCAGTCGGCAGACAGGTGGGGGCTACACCTTC; CDR3 protein: CASSRQTGGGYTF; V gene: TRBV27; clone size: .; J gene: TRBJ1-2; D gene: .
CDR3 DNA: TGTGCCAGCAGTCCCTGGTCGTGGTTGGGACTAGCGGGGAACACAGATACGCAGTATTTT; CDR3 protein: CASSPWSWLGLAGNTDTQYF; V gene: TRBV28; clone size: .; J gene: TRBJ2-3; D gene: TRBD2
CDR3 DNA: TGTGCCAGCAGCCCCCGGGAGAAGGGGGCGGGGGAGCAGTTCTTC; CDR3 protein: CASSPREKGAGEQFF; V gene: TRBV7-2; clone size: .; J gene: TRBJ2-1; D gene: .
CDR3 DNA: TGTGCCAGCAGGAGCCAGGGGGTGGGTGACAATGAGCAGTTCTTC; CDR3 protein: CASRSQGVGDNEQFF; V gene: TRBV2; clone size: .; J gene: TRBJ2-1; D gene: TRBD1
CDR3 DNA: TGCGCCAGCAGCTTGGCGGCTAGTGTGTACGAGCAGTACTTC; CDR3 protein: CASSLAASVYEQYF; V gene: TRBV5-1; clone size: .; J gene: TRBJ2-7; D gene: .
CDR3 DNA: TGTGCCAGCAGTCACGAGCGGGGCCAAGAGACCCAGTACTTC; CDR3 protein: CASSHERGQETQYF; V gene: TRBV6-5; clone size: .; J gene: TRBJ2-5; D gene: TRBD2
CDR3 DNA: TGTGCCAGTAGTAAAATGCCGGGACAGTCCGCCGGGGAGCTGTTTTTT; CDR3 protein: CASSKMPGQSAGELFF; V gene: TRBV19; clone size: .; J gene: TRBJ2-2; D gene: TRBD1
CDR3 DNA: TGTGCCAGCGTTGGGAACAGCTATCAGCCCCAGCATTTT; CDR3 protein: CASVGNSYQPQHF; V gene: TRBV28; clone size: .; J gene: TRBJ1-5; D gene: .
CDR3 DNA: TGTGCCAGCAGAGTTAATGTAAGGGTAGACGAGCAGTACTTC; CDR3 protein: CASRVNVRVDEQYF; V gene: TRBV28; clone size: .; J gene: TRBJ2-7; D gene: .
CDR3 DNA: TGTGCCAGCAGTGATACGTGGGGCAGGAATCAGCCCCAGCATTTT; CDR3 protein: CASSDTWGRNQPQHF; V gene: TRBV6-1; clone size: .; J gene: TRBJ1-5; D gene: .
CDR3 DNA: TGCGCCAGCAGCCAAACGGTAACGGGAGGGCCCGCTGAGACCCAGTACTTC; CDR3 protein: CASSQTVTGGPAETQYF; V gene: TRBV5-1; clone size: .; J gene: TRBJ2-5; D gene: TRBD2
CDR3 DNA: TGTGCCTGGAGTGTGACTAGCGGGAGTACCGAGCAGTACTTC; CDR3 protein: CAWSVTSGSTEQYF; V gene: TRBV30; clone size: .; J gene: TRBJ2-7; D gene: TRBD2
CDR3 DNA: TGTGCCAGCAGCAAGGTGGGTGGCAATGAGCAGTTCTTC; CDR3 protein: CASSKVGGNEQFF; V gene: TRBV9; clone size: .; J gene: TRBJ2-1; D gene: .
CDR3 DNA: TGCGCCAGCAGCTTGCGGGGAATTACCTACGAGCAGTACTTC; CDR3 protein: CASSLRGITYEQYF; V gene: TRBV5-1; clone size: .; J gene: TRBJ2-7; D gene: .
CDR3 DNA: TGCGCCAGCAGCCAGACGGTCGCTTTACCCTACAATGAGCAGTTCTTC; CDR3 protein: CASSQTVALPYNEQFF; V gene: TRBV4-1; clone size: .; J gene: TRBJ2-1; D gene: .
CDR3 DNA: TGTGCCAGTAGCACCCAGGTTGCAACTAATGAAAAACTGTTTTTT; CDR3 protein: CASSTQVATNEKLFF; V gene: TRBV19; clone size: .; J gene: TRBJ1-4; D gene: .
CDR3 DNA: TGTGCCAGCTCACCGGGACAGGGGTTAAACTATGGCTACACCTTC; CDR3 protein: CASSPGQGLNYGYTF; V gene: TRBV18; clone size: .; J gene: TRBJ1-2; D gene: TRBD1
CDR3 DNA: TGTGCCAGCAGCTTAATTAGCGGGATAACTTCCTACAATGAGCAGTTCTTC; CDR3 protein: CASSLISGITSYNEQFF; V gene: TRBV5-4; clone size: .; J gene: TRBJ2-1; D gene: TRBD2
CDR3 DNA: TGTGCCAGCTCACCACCGGGACTCTCTTTCGACGAGCAGTACTTC; CDR3 protein: CASSPPGLSFDEQYF; V gene: TRBV18; clone size: once; J gene: TRBJ2-7; D gene: .
CDR3 DNA: TGTGCCTCGGGACAGAACTATGGCTACACCTTC; CDR3 protein: CASGQNYGYTF; V gene: TRBV2; clone size: once; J gene: TRBJ1-2; D gene: TRBD1
CDR3 DNA: TGCAGCGTTGAGGCCAAGCTTTTTCTGCGCAATGAGCAGTTCTTC; CDR3 protein: CSVEAKLFLRNEQFF; V gene: TRBV29-1; clone size: .; J gene: TRBJ2-1; D gene: .
CDR3 DNA: TGTGCCAGCAGTCCCCCCCCCGTAGGAGAGACCCAGTACTTC; CDR3 protein: CASSPPPVGETQYF; V gene: TRBV28; clone size: once; J gene: TRBJ2-5; D gene: .
CDR3 DNA: TGTGCCAGCAGCCGCGCCGGCCTAGCGGTCGTCGGGGAGCTGTTTTTT; CDR3 protein: CASSRAGLAVVGELFF; V gene: TRBV7-2; clone size: .; J gene: TRBJ2-2; D gene: TRBD2
CDR3 DNA: TGTGCCAGCAGCGAACCTCACCGGGACAGAGTTTACGAGCAGTACTTC; CDR3 protein: CASSEPHRDRVYEQYF; V gene: TRBV2; clone size: .; J gene: TRBJ2-7; D gene: TRBD1
CDR3 DNA: TGTGCCAGCAGCAATGGGACTAGCGGGAGGGGACGGACAGATACGCAGTATTTT; CDR3 protein: CASSNGTSGRGRTDTQYF; V gene: TRBV21-1; clone size: .; J gene: TRBJ2-3; D gene: .